This T cell receptor (beta chain) is drawn from a study of OX40 agonist ivuxolimab in advanced cancers. The CDR3 runs to 14 residues. Germline V gives CDR1 SSHAT, CDR2 FNYEAQ (reference sequence). The ends were cut back, 4 bases at V and 5 bases at J, with 14 bases in the middle. TCRdb's copy holds only in-frame clones and misses some; the assay was immunoSEQ multiplex PCR. The sample has 53,000 or so clones, 65% to 85% seen once; the top ten hold approximately 13%. The chain recombines TRBV7-7 with TRBJ2-5; a weak D match, TRBD2 (7 bases). This TCR was recovered from an adult with an advanced solid tumor such as melanoma, head and neck, liver or kidney cancer. Sequencing used CD4+ or CD8+ T cells sorted from blood, obtained in a trial of the OX40 agonist ivuxolimab. The DNA for the CDR3 is TGTGCCAGCAGCTGGAAGGGGGGGGCGGAGACCCAGTACTTC. This gives the protein CASSWKGGAETQYF.